One and the same sample provided the 8 T cell receptor beta chains below, sequenced in a study of graft-versus-host responses after intestinal transplantation (dated by TCRdb to about 2021). The method behind the library was the immunoSEQ multiplex PCR assay. TCRdb stores this immuneACCESS table with in-frame sequences only. Part of the clones is absent; in the studies checked, under half of the shortfall reflects unresolved V genes, and no reason is known for the rest. For this sample there are about 86,000 clones; roughly 90% appear just once. In total, the top ten clones hold over 0.4% of the sample. These receptors' antigens are unknown. The time point label for this specimen denotes: cells obtained before transplantation from donor or recipient. The input for sequencing was unstimulated CD8+ T cells sorted from spleen or lymph node cells, taken before intestinal transplant. The receptors stem from a human donor who received an intestinal transplant.

The rearrangement joins TRBV14 to TRBJ1-2; D possibly corresponds to TRBD1 (5 bases). The V end was cut by 1 base, the J end by 6 bases, with 9 bases between. CDR1 and CDR2 (germline): SGHDN, FVKESK. The length of the CDR3 is 13 residues. CDR3 coding DNA: TGTGCCAGCAGCCAAGTAGAAGGGGATGGCTACACCTTC. It translates to CASSQVEGDGYTF.

This clone appeared once. The V call is TRBV9, the J call TRBJ2-3; a possible D gene is TRBD2 (6 bases). The germline V and J ends were trimmed by 0 bases and 2 bases, with 16 bases remaining between them. Germline CDR1 is SGDLS and CDR2 is YYNGEE. CDR3 length equals 17 residues. The CDR3 nucleotides read TGTGCCAGCAGCGTAGCCCCACGGGAGAGAAACACAGATACGCAGTATTTT. It is translated as CASSVAPRERNTDTQYF.

The gene calls are TRBV7-9 and TRBJ1-2; tentative D call: TRBD1 (5 bases). CDR1 is SEHNR, CDR2 FQNEAQ, per germline (reference sequence). V was clipped by 3 bases and J by 5 bases, with 19 bases between them. The CDR3 runs to 16 residues. The DNA for the CDR3 is TGTGCCAGCAGCTTTCCGGGTGGGGCGCCGCCGTATGGCTACACCTTC. Translation: CASSFPGGAPPYGYTF. The full variable domain, completed using reference TRBV7-9 and TRBJ1-2, is DTGVSQNPRHKITKRGQNVTFRCDPISEHNRLYWYRQTLGQGPEFLTYFQNEAQLEKSRLLSDRFSAERPKGSFSTLEIQRTEQGDSAMYLCASSFPGGAPPYGYTFGSGTRLTVV.

With respect to this clone: This same CDR3 is encoded by further DNA sequences in the sample. This chain uses TRBV19 with TRBJ1-1; a possible D gene is TRBD1 (5 bases). This CDR3 comprises 13 residues. V lost 2 bases and J 2 bases, leaving 6 bases between the germline ends. CDR1 LNHDA and CDR2 SQIVND come from the germline V gene (reference sequence). The CDR3 sequence is CASSIQGNTEAFF. In DNA form, the CDR3 reads TGTGCCAGTAGTATACAGGGAAACACTGAAGCTTTCTTT.

The chain combines TRBV7-9 with TRBJ2-1, with TRBD1 matching 7 bases. The CDR3 sequence is 13 residues long. V dropped 5 bases and J dropped 9; count of bases not matched to a gene: 7. CDR1 is SEHNR and CDR2 is FQNEAQ in the germline V gene (reference sequence). CDR3 nucleotides: TGTGCCAGCAGCATGAGACAGGGACCTGAGCAGTTCTTC. It codes for CASSMRQGPEQFF.

This chain uses TRBV4-1 with TRBJ2-2; 11 nucleotides align to TRBD1. The V segment lost 5 bases and the J segment 7 bases; nucleotides outside the gene matches: 9. Germline CDR1 and CDR2: MGHRA and YSYEKL. The CDR3 contains 16 residues. The CDR3 sequence: CASSIRTGGYNGELFF. The CDR3, as DNA: TGCGCCAGCAGCATTCGGACAGGGGGCTATAACGGGGAGCTGTTTTTT.

The chain couples TRBV7-3 to TRBJ1-2; 12 bases map to TRBD1. Trimming at V came to 5 bases and at J to 6 bases, leaving 4 bases not matched to a gene. Germline lookup yields CDR1 SGHTA and CDR2 FQGTGA. This CDR3 region has 14 residues. The CDR3 spells CASSTGQGADGYTF. CDR3 bases: TGTGCCAGCAGCACGGGACAGGGGGCAGATGGCTACACCTTC.

This rearrangement joins TRBV4-1 to TRBJ2-7, with D possibly being TRBD1 (5 bases). The CDR3 sequence is 14 residues long. Germline lookup yields CDR1 MGHRA and CDR2 YSYEKL. The V and J ends lost 3 bases and 0 bases respectively, with 9 bases between them. The CDR3 protein is CASSHRTGSYEQYF. The CDR3 region has the DNA TGCGCCAGCAGCCACCGAACAGGCTCCTACGAGCAGTACTTC.